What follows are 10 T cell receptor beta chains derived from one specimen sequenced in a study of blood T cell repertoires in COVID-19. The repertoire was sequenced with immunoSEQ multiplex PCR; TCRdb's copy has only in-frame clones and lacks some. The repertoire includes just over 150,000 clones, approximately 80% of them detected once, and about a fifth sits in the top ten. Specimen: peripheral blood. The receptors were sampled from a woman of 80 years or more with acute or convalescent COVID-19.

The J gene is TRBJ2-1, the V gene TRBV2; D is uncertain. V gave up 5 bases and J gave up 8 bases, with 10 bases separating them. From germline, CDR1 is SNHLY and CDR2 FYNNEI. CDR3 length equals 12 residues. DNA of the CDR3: TGTGCCAGCAGTCTGGCCCGTGATGAGCAGTTCTTC. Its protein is CASSLARDEQFF.

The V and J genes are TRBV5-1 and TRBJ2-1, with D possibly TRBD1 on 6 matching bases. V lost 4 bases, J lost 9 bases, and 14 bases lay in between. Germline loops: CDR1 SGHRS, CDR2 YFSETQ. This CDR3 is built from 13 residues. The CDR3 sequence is CASSPGQTVEQFF. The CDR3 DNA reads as TGCGCCAGCAGCCCCGGACAGACTGTTGAGCAGTTCTTC.

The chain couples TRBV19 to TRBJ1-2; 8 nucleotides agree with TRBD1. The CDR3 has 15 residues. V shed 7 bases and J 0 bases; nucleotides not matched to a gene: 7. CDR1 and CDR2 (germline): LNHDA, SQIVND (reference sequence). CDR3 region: CASKAGQGSNYGYTF. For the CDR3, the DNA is TGTGCCAGTAAAGCCGGACAGGGATCTAACTATGGCTACACCTTC.

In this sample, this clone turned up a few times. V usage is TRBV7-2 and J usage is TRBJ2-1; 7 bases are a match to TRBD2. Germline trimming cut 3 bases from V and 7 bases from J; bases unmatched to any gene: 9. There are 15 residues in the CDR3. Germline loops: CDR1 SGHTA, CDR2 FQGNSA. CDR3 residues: CASSFGGGASNEQFF. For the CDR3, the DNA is TGTGCCAGCAGCTTTGGCGGGGGTGCTAGTAATGAGCAGTTCTTC.

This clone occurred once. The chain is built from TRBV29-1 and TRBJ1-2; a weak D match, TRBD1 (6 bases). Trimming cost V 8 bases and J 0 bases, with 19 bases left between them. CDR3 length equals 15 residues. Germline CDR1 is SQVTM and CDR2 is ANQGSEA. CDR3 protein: CSTNKQGPSNYGYTF. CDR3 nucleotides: TGCAGCACAAACAAACAGGGCCCCTCTAACTATGGCTACACCTTC.

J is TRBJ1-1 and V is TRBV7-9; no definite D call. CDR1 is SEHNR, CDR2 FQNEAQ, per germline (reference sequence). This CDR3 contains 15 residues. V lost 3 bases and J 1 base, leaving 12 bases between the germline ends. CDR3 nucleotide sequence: TGTGCCAGCAGCTTGGAGGGCGGGAGGAACACTGAAGCTTTCTTT. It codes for CASSLEGGRNTEAFF.

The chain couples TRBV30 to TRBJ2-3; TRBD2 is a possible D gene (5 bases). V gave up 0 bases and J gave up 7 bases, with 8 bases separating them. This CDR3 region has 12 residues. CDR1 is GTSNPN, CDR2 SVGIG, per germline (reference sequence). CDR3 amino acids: CAWSVPGNTQYF. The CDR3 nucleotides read TGTGCCTGGAGTGTACCCGGGAATACGCAGTATTTT.

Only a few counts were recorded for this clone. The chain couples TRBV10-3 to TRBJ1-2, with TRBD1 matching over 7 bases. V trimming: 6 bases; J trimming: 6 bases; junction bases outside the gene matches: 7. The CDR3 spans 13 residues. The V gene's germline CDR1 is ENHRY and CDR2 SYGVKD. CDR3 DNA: TGTGCCATCAGGAACGACAGGGACGATGGCTACACCTTC. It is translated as CAIRNDRDDGYTF.

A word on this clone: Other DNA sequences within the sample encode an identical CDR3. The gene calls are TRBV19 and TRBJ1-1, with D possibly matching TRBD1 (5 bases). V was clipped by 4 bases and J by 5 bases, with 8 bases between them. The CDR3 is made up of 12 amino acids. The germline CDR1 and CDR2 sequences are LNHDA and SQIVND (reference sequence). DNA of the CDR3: TGTGCCAGTAGTACAGGGTGGACTGAAGCTTTCTTT. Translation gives CASSTGWTEAFF.

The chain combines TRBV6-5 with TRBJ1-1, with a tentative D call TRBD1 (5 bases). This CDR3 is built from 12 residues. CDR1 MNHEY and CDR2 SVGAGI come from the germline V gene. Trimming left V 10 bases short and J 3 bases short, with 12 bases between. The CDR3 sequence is CAIWGEDTEAFF. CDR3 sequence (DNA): TGTGCCATCTGGGGGGAGGACACTGAAGCTTTCTTT.